This section outlines one TCR beta chain sequence together with its context. Antigen specificity is unknown. These data originate in a study of T cell responses to AZD1222 COVID-19 vaccine. Study-wide results and limits: Only 5 or 6 people who got AZD1222 tested seropositive at baseline.

The assay was immunoSEQ multiplex PCR, and TCRdb's table has in-frame clones only and misses some. Here the sample spans about 69,000 clones, less than 85% being singletons. This CDR3 comprises 11 residues. V dropped 3 bases and J dropped 3 bases, with 3 bases sitting between them. CDR1 and CDR2 from the germline V gene are SQVTM and ANQGSEA. Sequencing was performed on peripheral blood, taken 28 days after the second AZD1222 dose. The sequence was collected from an adult who received the AZD1222 COVID-19 vaccine. J is TRBJ1-3 and V is TRBV29-1; D unclear. The CDR3 is CSVERGNTIYF. DNA for the CDR3: TGCAGCGTTGAGCGTGGAAACACCATATATTTT.